This T cell receptor beta chain was retrieved from a study of technical replicates of blood from a handful of donors. V lost 1 base, J lost 0 bases, and 3 bases stayed unmatched. CDR1 and CDR2 (germline): LNHNV, YYDKDF (reference sequence). The CDR3 is made up of 15 amino acids. Profiled with immunoSEQ multiplex PCR; TCRdb holds only in-frame clones, not every one. The table includes tens of thousands of clones, 96% detected once. This receptor was obtained from a human donor in good health. The V gene is TRBV15, the J gene TRBJ2-7, with 7 bases identical to TRBD1. The specimen sequenced was T cells isolated from PBMCs. The CDR3 is CATSRGGDSSYEQYF. The CDR3 region has the DNA TGTGCCACCAGCAGAGGTGGGGACAGCTCCTACGAGCAGTACTTC.